The clone carrying this T cell receptor (beta chain) was picked up a small number of times. This sample is part of a study of neurological immune-mediated disorders. CDR1 and CDR2 (germline): SGHDN, FVKESK. The CDR3 runs 15 residues. After removal of 4 bases from V and 4 bases from J, the junction contained 8 bases not matched to a gene. 5'RACE with 10-nucleotide random UMIs generated the cDNA. One entry per CDR3 protein, called by TCRdb with MiXCR from the 5' RACE reads. Of approximately 48,000 distinct CDR3 sequences in the sample, around 16% are singletons; the top ten hold about 4.2%. This TCR derives from a man in his sixties in good health. The sample was PBMCs. V usage is TRBV14 and J usage is TRBJ2-7; 9 bases agree with TRBD1. The CDR3 region is CASSLGTGIGYEQYF. DNA for the CDR3: TGTGCCAGCAGCCTTGGGACAGGGATCGGTTACGAGCAGTACTTC.